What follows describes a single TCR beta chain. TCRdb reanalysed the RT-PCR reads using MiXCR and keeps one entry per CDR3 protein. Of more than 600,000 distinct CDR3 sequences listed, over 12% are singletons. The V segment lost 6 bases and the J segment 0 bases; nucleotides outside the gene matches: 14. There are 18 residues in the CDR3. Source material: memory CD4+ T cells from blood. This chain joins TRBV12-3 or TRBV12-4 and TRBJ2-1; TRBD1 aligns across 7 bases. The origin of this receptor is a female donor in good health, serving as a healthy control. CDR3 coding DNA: TGTGCCAGCAGACGACAGGGCCAAGCTTATTACTCCTACAATGAGCAGTTCTTC. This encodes CASRRQGQAYYSYNEQFF.